This T cell receptor beta chain was sequenced during a study of shared clonotypes between healthy human individuals. The authors split each subset's genomic DNA evenly across several immunoSEQ plates. Only in-frame clones appear in the TCRdb table, and some are missing; sequencing was by immunoSEQ multiplex PCR. The sample yields around 1.9 million clones, 85% to 95% seen once. This clone has only one observation. Only CD45RO-negative cells positively selected for CCR7 counted as naive CD8 cells, so terminally differentiated effector memory CD45RA+ cells were excluded. In germline, CDR1 is LNHDA, CDR2 SQIVND (reference sequence). The CDR3 extends over 13 amino acids. The V end was cut by 7 bases, the J end by 3 bases, with 12 bases between.

V usage is TRBV19 and J usage is TRBJ1-2; D might be TRBD1 (5 bases). The sequencing sample was made of naive CD8+ T cells from PBMCs. The origin of this receptor is a man in his late teens or twenties in good health. Some clones in this sample may be carry-over from other donors' samples. CDR3 amino acids: CASKRGEDYGYTF. DNA for the CDR3: TGTGCCAGTAAGAGAGGGGAAGACTATGGCTACACCTTC.